This T cell receptor (beta chain) was documented in a study of T-cell reconstitution after alpha-beta-depleted transplantation in children. This clonotype was recorded at least ten times. The DNA is omitted, as the CDR3 cannot be located on it reliably, and the CDR3 follows TCRdb's listing. Molecular barcoding with unique molecular identifiers was used for the TCRbeta library. MiXCR was run by TCRdb on the PCR reads, yielding one entry per CDR3 protein. The repertoire consists of around 370,000 distinct CDR3 sequences, with about a sixth occurring once and the leading ten covering about 41%. Germline V gene sequence: CDR1 MNHEY, CDR2 SMNVEV (reference sequence). The CDR3 region is 14 residues in length, termini included.

The sequencing here drew on PBMCs, mostly from graft donor cells, taken 360 days after TCRalphabeta/CD19-depleted stem cell transplant. The chain carries TRBV27 and TRBJ2-2. The source is a male patient between 2 and 9 years old who had a stem cell transplant for acute lymphoblastic leukemia, so the T cells may come from the graft donor. CDR3 sequence: CASSSSSYTGELFF.